This T cell receptor beta chain appears in the sequencing data of a study of regulatory T cells in long-lasting Graves disease. For TCR beta, libraries came from iRepertoire HTBI primers and Arm-PCR of CDR3 regions. Each CDR3 protein gets one entry after TCRdb re-called the multiplex PCR reads with MiXCR. The sample lists over 200,000 distinct CDR3 sequences, about 18% occurring once. Broader study findings: Persistent Graves' cases showed lower TCR diversity than newly diagnosed cases. Sharing of public clonotypes was greater in persistent patients (around 2,500) than in new patients (around 1,000). Persistent disease exhibited a predilection for TRBV28, TRBJ1-2 and TRBJ2-5.

This clonotype was found many times. Its antigen is not known. The junction departs from the called germline gene at one end, perhaps through a read error. Time point of the sample: newly diagnosed GD, antithyroid drugs for less than 3 months. Extracted PBMC RNA gave rise to the TCR library. The CDR3 is 16 residues long. The germline V gene has CDR1 SGHTA and CDR2 FQGNSA. These data were also filed under a second study, of T cells in Graves' hyperthyroidism and ophthalmopathy.

This TCR came from a woman between 25 and 40 years old with Graves disease. This sequence joins TRBV7-2 and TRBJ2-1, with 9 bases identical to TRBD2. The specimen was peripheral blood mononuclear cells (PBMCs), collected at new diagnosis, from a patient treated with antithyroid drugs. The CDR3 sequence is CASSLAGTSYHNEQFF. For the CDR3, the DNA is TGTGCCAGCAGCCTAGCCGGGACTAGCTACCACAATGAGCAGTTCTTC.